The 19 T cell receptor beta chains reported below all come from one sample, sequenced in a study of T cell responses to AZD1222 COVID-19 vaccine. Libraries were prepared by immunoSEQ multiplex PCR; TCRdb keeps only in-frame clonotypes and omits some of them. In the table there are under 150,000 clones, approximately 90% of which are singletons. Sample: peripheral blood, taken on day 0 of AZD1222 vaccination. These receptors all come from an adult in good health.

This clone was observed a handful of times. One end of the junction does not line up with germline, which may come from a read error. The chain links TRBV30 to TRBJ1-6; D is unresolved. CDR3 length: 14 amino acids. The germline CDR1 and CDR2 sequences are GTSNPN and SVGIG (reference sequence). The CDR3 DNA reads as TGTGCCTGGGGAAGAGGCACCTATAGTTCACCCCTCCACTTT. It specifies CAWGRGTYSSPLHF. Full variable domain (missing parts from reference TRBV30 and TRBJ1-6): SQTIHQWPATLVQPVGSPLSLECTVEGTSNPNLYWYRQAAGRGLQLLFYSVGIGQISSEVPQNLSASRPQDRQFILSSKKLLLSDSGFYLCAWGRGTYSSPLHFGNGTRLTVT.

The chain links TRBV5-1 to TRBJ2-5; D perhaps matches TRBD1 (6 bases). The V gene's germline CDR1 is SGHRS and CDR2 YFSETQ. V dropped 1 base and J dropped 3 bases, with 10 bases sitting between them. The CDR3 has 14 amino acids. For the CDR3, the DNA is TGCGCCAGCAGCTTGTCAGGGGCCAAAGAGACCCAGTACTTC. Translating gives CASSLSGAKETQYF.

The CDR3: CASSPVNTDTQYF. The CDR3 DNA reads TGTGCCAGCAGCCCAGTCAACACAGATACGCAGTATTTT. This chain uses TRBV3-1 (or the pseudogene TRBV3-2) with TRBJ2-3, with D unclear. V lost 4 bases and J 2 bases, leaving 7 bases between the germline ends. The germline V gene encodes CDR1 LGHDT and CDR2 YNNKEL (reference sequence). The CDR3 has 13 residues.

CDR3: CASSSQGGNNSPLHF. The CDR3 DNA reads TGTGCCAGCAGTTCCCAAGGGGGAAACAATTCACCCCTCCACTTT. J is TRBJ1-6 and V is TRBV6-6; D is possibly TRBD1 (6 bases). The CDR3 consists of 15 residues. CDR1 is MNHNY, CDR2 SVGAGI, per germline (reference sequence). V was shortened by 4 bases and J by 7 bases, with 14 bases between the two germline ends.

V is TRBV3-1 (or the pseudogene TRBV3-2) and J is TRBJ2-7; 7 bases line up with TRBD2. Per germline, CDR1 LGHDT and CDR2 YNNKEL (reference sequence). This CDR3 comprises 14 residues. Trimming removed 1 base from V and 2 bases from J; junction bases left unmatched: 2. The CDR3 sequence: CASSQGLAAYEQYF. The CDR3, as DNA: TGTGCCAGCAGCCAAGGGCTAGCGGCCTACGAGCAGTACTTC.

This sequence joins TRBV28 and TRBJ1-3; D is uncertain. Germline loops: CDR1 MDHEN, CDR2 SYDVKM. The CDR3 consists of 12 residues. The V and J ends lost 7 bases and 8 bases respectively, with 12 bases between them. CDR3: CASTQRYDTIYF. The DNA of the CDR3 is TGTGCCAGCACCCAGCGGTATGACACCATATATTTT.

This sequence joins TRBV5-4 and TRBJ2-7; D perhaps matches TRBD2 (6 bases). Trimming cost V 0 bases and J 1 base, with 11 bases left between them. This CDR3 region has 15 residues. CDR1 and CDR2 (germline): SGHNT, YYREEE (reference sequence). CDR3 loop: CASSLDAGTSYEQYF. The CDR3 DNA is TGTGCCAGCAGCTTGGATGCAGGGACTTCCTACGAGCAGTACTTC.

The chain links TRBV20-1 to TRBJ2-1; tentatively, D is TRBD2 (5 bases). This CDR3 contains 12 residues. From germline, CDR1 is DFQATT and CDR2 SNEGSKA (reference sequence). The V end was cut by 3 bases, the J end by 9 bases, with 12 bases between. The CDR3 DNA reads TGCAGTGCTAGTCCAGGTCGGGGTGAGCAGTTCTTC. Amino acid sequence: CSASPGRGEQFF.

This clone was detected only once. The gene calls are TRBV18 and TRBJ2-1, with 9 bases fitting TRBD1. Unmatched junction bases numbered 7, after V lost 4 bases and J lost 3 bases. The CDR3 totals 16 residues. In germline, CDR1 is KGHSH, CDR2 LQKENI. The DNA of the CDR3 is TGTGCCAGCTCACTCCTACAGGGGGCAGGCTACAATGAGCAGTTCTTC. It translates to CASSLLQGAGYNEQFF.

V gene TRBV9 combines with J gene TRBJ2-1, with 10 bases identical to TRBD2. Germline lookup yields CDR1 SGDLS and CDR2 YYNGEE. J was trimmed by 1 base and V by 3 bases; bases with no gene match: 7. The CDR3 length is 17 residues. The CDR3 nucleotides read TGTGCCAGCAGCGACAGACTAGCGGGTTATTCCTACAATGAGCAGTTCTTC. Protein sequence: CASSDRLAGYSYNEQFF. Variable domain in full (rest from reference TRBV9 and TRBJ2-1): DSGVTQTPKHLITATGQRVTLRCSPRSGDLSVYWYQQSLDQGLQFLIQYYNGEERAKGNILERFSAQQFPDLHSELNLSSLELGDSALYFCASSDRLAGYSYNEQFFGPGTRLTVL.

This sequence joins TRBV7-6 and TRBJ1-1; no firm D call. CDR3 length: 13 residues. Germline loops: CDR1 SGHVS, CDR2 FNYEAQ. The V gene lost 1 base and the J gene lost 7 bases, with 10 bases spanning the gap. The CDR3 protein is CASSLGPRIEAFF. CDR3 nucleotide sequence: TGTGCCAGCAGCTTAGGACCGAGAATTGAAGCTTTCTTT.

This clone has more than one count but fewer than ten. The CDR3 bases are TGTGCCAGCAGTTTAGAACGGAGTCAGCCCCAGCATTTT. Encoded protein: CASSLERSQPQHF. This chain uses TRBV12-3 or TRBV12-4 with TRBJ1-5; unclear D gene. V lost 1 base and J lost 6, with 7 bases in between. This CDR3 is built from 13 residues.

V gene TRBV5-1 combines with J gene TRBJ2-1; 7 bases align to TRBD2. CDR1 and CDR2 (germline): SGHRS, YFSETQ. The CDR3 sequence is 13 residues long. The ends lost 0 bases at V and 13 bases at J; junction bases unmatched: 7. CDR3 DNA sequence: TGCGCCAGCAGCTTGGAGCCTAGCGGTAATCAGTTCTTC. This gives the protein CASSLEPSGNQFF.

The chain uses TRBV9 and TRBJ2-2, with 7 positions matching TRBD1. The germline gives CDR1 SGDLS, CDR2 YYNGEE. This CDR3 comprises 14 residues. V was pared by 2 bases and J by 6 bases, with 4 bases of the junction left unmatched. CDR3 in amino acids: CASSVTGFPGELFF. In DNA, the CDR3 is TGTGCCAGCAGCGTGACAGGGTTCCCCGGGGAGCTGTTTTTT.

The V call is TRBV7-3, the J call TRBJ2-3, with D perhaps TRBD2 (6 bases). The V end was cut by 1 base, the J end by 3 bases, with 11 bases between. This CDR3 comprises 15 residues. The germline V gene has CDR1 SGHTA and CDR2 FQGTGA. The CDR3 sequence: CASSLIGGSTDTQYF. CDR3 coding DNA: TGTGCCAGCAGCTTAATCGGGGGTTCGACAGATACGCAGTATTTT.

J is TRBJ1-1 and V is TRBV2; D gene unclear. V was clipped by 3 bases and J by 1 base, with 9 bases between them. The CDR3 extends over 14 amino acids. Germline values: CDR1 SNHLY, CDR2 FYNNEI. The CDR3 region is CASSEVHANTEAFF. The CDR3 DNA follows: TGTGCCAGCAGTGAGGTACACGCGAACACTGAAGCTTTCTTT. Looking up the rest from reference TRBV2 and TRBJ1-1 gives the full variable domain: EPEVTQTPSHQVTQMGQEVILRCVPISNHLYFYWYRQILGQKVEFLVSFYNNEISEKSEIFDDQFSVERPDGSNFTLKIRSTKLEDSAMYFCASSEVHANTEAFFGQGTRLTVV.

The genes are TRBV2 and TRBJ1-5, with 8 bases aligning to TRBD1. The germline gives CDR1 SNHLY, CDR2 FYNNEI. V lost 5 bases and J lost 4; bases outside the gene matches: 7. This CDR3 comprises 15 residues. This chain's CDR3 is CASSIRQGPNQPQHF. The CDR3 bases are TGTGCCAGCAGTATTCGACAGGGGCCGAATCAGCCCCAGCATTTT.

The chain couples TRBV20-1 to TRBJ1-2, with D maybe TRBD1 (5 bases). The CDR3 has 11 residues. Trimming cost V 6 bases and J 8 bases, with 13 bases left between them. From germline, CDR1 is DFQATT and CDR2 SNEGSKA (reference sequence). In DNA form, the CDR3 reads TGCAGTGCCCAGAGGGAGGGGGGCTACACCTTC. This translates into CSAQREGGYTF.

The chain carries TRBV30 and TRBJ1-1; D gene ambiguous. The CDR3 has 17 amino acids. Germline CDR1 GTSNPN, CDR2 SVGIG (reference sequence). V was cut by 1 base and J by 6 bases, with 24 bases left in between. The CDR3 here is CAWSDPPPVRFRAEAFF. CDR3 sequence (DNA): TGTGCCTGGAGTGACCCCCCCCCGGTCCGTTTTAGGGCTGAAGCTTTCTTT.